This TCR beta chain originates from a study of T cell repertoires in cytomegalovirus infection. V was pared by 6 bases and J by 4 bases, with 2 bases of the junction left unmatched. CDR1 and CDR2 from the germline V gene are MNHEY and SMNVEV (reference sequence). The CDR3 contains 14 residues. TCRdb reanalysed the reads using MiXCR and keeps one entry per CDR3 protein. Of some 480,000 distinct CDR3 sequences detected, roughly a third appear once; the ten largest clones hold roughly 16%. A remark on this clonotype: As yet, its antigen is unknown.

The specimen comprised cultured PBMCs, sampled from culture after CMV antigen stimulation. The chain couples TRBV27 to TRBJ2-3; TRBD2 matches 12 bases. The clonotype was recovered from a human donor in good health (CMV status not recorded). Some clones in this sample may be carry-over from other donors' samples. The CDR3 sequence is CASSPSGGADTQYF. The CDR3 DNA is TGTGCCAGCAGCCCTAGCGGGGGGGCAGATACGCAGTATTTT.